This T cell receptor beta chain originates from a study of blood T cell repertoires in COVID-19. Study at large: The study drew acute and convalescent COVID-19 samples from the United States, Italy and Spain.

Source study methods: Amplification of reference gene primers was used by the study to estimate nucleated cell counts. The assay was immunoSEQ multiplex PCR, and TCRdb's table has in-frame clones only and misses some. V and J calls and clone size follow that table, whereas D and trimming were derived from the DNA. Among around 250,000 clones listed, 75% to 90% were seen once. Sequences were obtained from peripheral blood. The sequence came from a man aged 60 to 69 who had recovered from COVID-19.

This CDR3 is CASMAQGQDRGLANIQYF. In DNA, the CDR3 is TGTGCCAGTATGGCCCAGGGCCAAGACAGGGGGCTAGCGAACATTCAGTACTTC. V usage is TRBV19 and J usage is TRBJ2-4, with 10 bases aligning to TRBD1. The J segment lost 7 bases and the V segment lost 7 bases, leaving 19 bases of the junction unmatched. Germline CDR1 LNHDA, CDR2 SQIVND (reference sequence). This CDR3 is 18 amino acids long.